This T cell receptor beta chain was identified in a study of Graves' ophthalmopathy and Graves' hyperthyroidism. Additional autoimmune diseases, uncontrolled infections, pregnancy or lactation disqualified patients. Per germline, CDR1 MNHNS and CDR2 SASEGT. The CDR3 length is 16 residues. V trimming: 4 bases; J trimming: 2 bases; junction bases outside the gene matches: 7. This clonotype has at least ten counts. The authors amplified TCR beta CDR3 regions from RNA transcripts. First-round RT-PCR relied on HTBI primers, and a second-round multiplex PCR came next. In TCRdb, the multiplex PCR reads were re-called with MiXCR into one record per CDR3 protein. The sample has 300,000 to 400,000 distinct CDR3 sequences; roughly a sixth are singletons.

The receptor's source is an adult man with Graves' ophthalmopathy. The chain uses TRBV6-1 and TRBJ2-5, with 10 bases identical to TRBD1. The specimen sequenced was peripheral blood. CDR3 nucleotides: TGTGCCAGCAGTGGTAGATGGACAGGGGGGCAAGAGACCCAGTACTTC. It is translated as CASSGRWTGGQETQYF.